The 28 T cell receptor beta chains below come from one sample, sequenced in a study of identical twins (dated by TCRdb to between 2015 and 2016). Library preparation was by 5' RACE. TCRdb lists the instrument as Illumina HiSeq 2000. TCRdb took the public reads, trimmed them with fastp at Q25, ran MiXCR for clone calling and kept in-frame beta chains. Here each entry gathers all rows of one CDR3 protein and keeps the most common genes and DNA. This sample lists around 1.7 million distinct CDR3 sequences; roughly 35% were detected once. The ten largest clones represent roughly 0.3% of the sample. Input material: cord blood. The receptor set was obtained from a newborn girl in good health.

The genes are TRBV12-3 or TRBV12-4 and TRBJ1-1, with D uncertain. Trimming took 2 bases from V and 4 from J, leaving 8 bases between them. CDR3 length equals 13 residues. The CDR3 sequence: CASSLSSPTEAFF. The CDR3 DNA is TGTGCCAGCAGTTTATCTTCGCCCACTGAAGCTTTCTTT.

About this clonotype itself: This may be a read error, as it is one base from a much larger clone. The chain links TRBV4-2 to TRBJ2-5; no clear D. Trimming pared 3 bases from V and 11 bases from J, leaving 13 bases between. Germline V gene lookup returns CDR1 LGHNA and CDR2 YNFKEQ. The CDR3 extends over 12 amino acids. CDR3 bases: TGTGCCAGCAGCCAGAATCGGAATGAGCAGTACTTC. This sequence encodes CASSQNRNEQYF.

The chain links TRBV27 to TRBJ1-6; D gene uncertain. Germline assignment: CDR1 MNHEY and CDR2 SMNVEV (reference sequence). Trimming pared 6 bases from V and 0 bases from J, leaving 9 bases between. The CDR3 consists of 15 residues. The CDR3 sequence: CASRTPSSYNSPLHF. The CDR3 nucleotides read TGTGCCAGCAGGACACCGAGCTCCTATAATTCACCCCTCCACTTT.

This clonotype was seen a single time. A read error may produce the germline difference seen at one junction end. The chain has TRBV20-1 and TRBJ1-2; D is uncertain. Germline V gene data show CDR1 as DFQATT and CDR2 as SNEGSKA (reference sequence). CDR3 size: 13 residues. Here the CDR3 reads CSARDPQNYDYTF. The DNA for the CDR3 is TGCAGTGCTAGAGATCCACAGAACTATGACTACACCTTC.

This chain links TRBV28 with TRBJ2-1, with 11 bases aligning to TRBD2. This CDR3 is 17 amino acids long. Germline trimming cut 5 bases from V and 4 bases from J; bases unmatched to any gene: 10. Germline V gives CDR1 MDHEN, CDR2 SYDVKM. The DNA for the CDR3 is TGTGCCAGCAGTGTGGGTAGCGGGAGGGCCAAGTACAATGAGCAGTTCTTC. Protein product: CASSVGSGRAKYNEQFF.

The V and J genes are TRBV20-1 and TRBJ2-7; D is undetermined. CDR1 is DFQATT and CDR2 is SNEGSKA in the germline V gene (reference sequence). V lost 3 bases and J lost 1, with 13 bases in between. This CDR3 has 14 residues. CDR3 region: CSASLARVSYEQYF. The CDR3 coding sequence is TGCAGTGCTAGCCTGGCACGGGTATCCTACGAGCAGTACTTC.

This clonotype was seen repeatedly, ten times or more. The chain couples TRBV6-1 to TRBJ1-2; D unresolved. CDR3 length: 11 residues. V was cut by 8 bases and J by 3 bases, with 7 bases left in between. Looked up from germline, CDR1 is MNHNS and CDR2 is SASEGT. The CDR3 protein is CASGPDYGYTF. CDR3 coding DNA: TGTGCCAGCGGGCCGGACTATGGCTACACCTTC.

Regarding this clonotype: Sequence at one end of the junction differs from germline and may be a read error. The V call is TRBV28, the J call TRBJ2-5; no firm D call. The end of the DNA aligns better with TRBJ2-7, so the J call may be wrong. The CDR3 is made up of 12 amino acids. Germline CDR1 reads MDHEN; CDR2 reads SYDVKM. The CDR3 protein is CAGSASSYEQYF. CDR3 bases: TGTGCCGGCAGTGCCAGCTCCTACGAGCAGTACTTC.

The CDR3: CASSFRGLGRVMDTQYF. In DNA form, the CDR3 reads TGTGCCAGCAGTTTCCGGGGGCTTGGCCGGGTTATGGATACGCAGTATTTT. The chain joins TRBV6-5 to TRBJ2-3, with D perhaps TRBD1 or TRBD2 (6 bases each). The CDR3 runs 17 residues. Germline V gene lookup returns CDR1 MNHEY and CDR2 SVGAGI. Trimming removed 4 bases from V and 6 bases from J, with 23 bases in between.

The V gene is TRBV20-1, the J gene TRBJ1-5; D is perhaps TRBD1 (6 bases). CDR3 length equals 14 residues. Germline V lookup: CDR1 DFQATT, CDR2 SNEGSKA (reference sequence). V lost 3 bases and J 3 bases, leaving 12 bases between the germline ends. The CDR3 reads CSASRGRDNQPQHF. CDR3 in DNA: TGCAGTGCTAGCCGGGGGCGCGACAATCAGCCCCAGCATTTT.

CDR3 protein: CASSLVEGARNEQFF. CDR3 sequence (DNA): TGTGCCAGCAGCTTAGTGGAGGGGGCGCGAAATGAGCAGTTCTTC. V and J are TRBV7-9 and TRBJ2-1; D possibly corresponds to TRBD1 (7 bases). Germline CDR1 reads SEHNR; CDR2 reads FQNEAQ (reference sequence). V shed 1 base and J shed 7 bases, with 14 bases lying between them. This CDR3 is 15 amino acids long.

The table lists this clonotype with a few counts. The chain has TRBV10-3 and TRBJ2-3, with D hard to call. V was cut by 2 bases and J by 4 bases, with 7 bases left in between. This CDR3 has 13 residues. CDR1 is ENHRY, CDR2 SYGVKD, per germline. CDR3 DNA: TGTGCCATCAGTGAGAGAAGTTCAGATACGCAGTATTTT. This sequence encodes CAISERSSDTQYF.

The chain employs TRBV4-1 and TRBJ2-7, with 8 positions matching TRBD2. Judging by the DNA end, TRBJ2-5 fits better; the J call may be wrong. The CDR3 has 17 amino acids. Germline CDR1 reads MGHRA; CDR2 reads YSYEKL. The CDR3 coding sequence is TGCGCCAGCAGCCAAGAAGAAAGACTAGCGACCCGGGAGACCCAGTACTTC. It specifies CASSQEERLATRETQYF.

This clonotype was observed a few times. The chain couples TRBV5-1 to TRBJ2-5; no reliable D call. This CDR3 contains 15 residues. Trimming took 0 bases from V and 1 from J, leaving 10 bases between them. Looked up from germline, CDR1 is SGHRS and CDR2 is YFSETQ. CDR3 amino acids: CASSLAAYAQETQYF. Written as DNA, the CDR3 is TGCGCCAGCAGCTTGGCGGCCTACGCCCAAGAGACCCAGTACTTC.

This sequence joins TRBV7-2 and TRBJ2-3; possible D gene TRBD2, 6 bases. The CDR3 length is 15 residues. Germline V gene data show CDR1 as SGHTA and CDR2 as FQGNSA. Trimming removed 1 base at V and 5 bases at J, with 13 bases between. The CDR3 spells CASSLVGTRLDTQYF. DNA of the CDR3: TGTGCCAGCAGCTTAGTGGGGACTCGACTAGATACGCAGTATTTT.

The genes are TRBV24-1 and TRBJ2-3, with 8 bases identical to TRBD2. Germline values: CDR1 KGHDR, CDR2 SFDVKD. CDR3 length equals 14 residues. V trimming: 6 bases; J trimming: 4 bases; junction bases outside the gene matches: 5. Written as DNA, the CDR3 is TGTGCCACCAGTCGGGGGGGGAGCTCAGATACGCAGTATTTT. Protein: CATSRGGSSDTQYF.

The chain employs TRBV5-1 and TRBJ2-4, with 13 bases aligning to TRBD2. The J call may be incorrect, as the DNA end agrees better with TRBJ2-5. The CDR3 spans 15 residues. Germline V gives CDR1 SGHRS, CDR2 YFSETQ. The CDR3 coding sequence is TGCGCCAGCAGCCCCCCACTAGCGGGAGGGGAGACCCAGTACTTC. This gives the protein CASSPPLAGGETQYF.

This clonotype turned up a few times. The chain joins TRBV20-1 to TRBJ1-1; D is unclear. This CDR3 is 12 amino acids long. The V gene's germline CDR1 is DFQATT and CDR2 SNEGSKA (reference sequence). The V end lost 5 bases, the J end lost 2 bases, and 9 bases lay between the germline ends. CDR3 nucleotide sequence: TGCAGTGCTTTGGACCCTAACACTGAAGCTTTCTTT. Translating gives CSALDPNTEAFF.

The chain is built from TRBV10-3 and TRBJ1-4, with D perhaps matching TRBD1 (5 bases). The CDR3 covers 12 residues. CDR1 and CDR2 from the germline V gene are ENHRY and SYGVKD. With 4 bases removed from V and 8 bases from J, the gap between germline ends came to 8 bases. This CDR3 reads CAISVEGEKLFF. The CDR3 DNA reads TGTGCCATCAGTGTCGAGGGGGAAAAACTGTTTTTT.

The J gene is TRBJ1-1, the V gene TRBV5-8, with 9 bases that match TRBD1. The germline gives CDR1 SGHTS, CDR2 YDEGEE. The CDR3 extends over 13 amino acids. After removal of 4 bases from V and 11 bases from J, the junction contained 9 bases not matched to a gene. CDR3 in amino acids: CASSPGQGKVAFF. In DNA, the CDR3 is TGTGCCAGCAGCCCCGGACAGGGGAAGGTTGCTTTCTTT. Full variable domain (rest looked up from reference TRBV5-8 and TRBJ1-1): EAGVTQSPTHLIKTRGQQATLRCSPISGHTSVYWYQQALGLGLQFLLWYDEGEERNRGNFPPRFSGRQFPNYSSELNVNALELEDSALYLCASSPGQGKVAFFGQGTRLTVV.

The CDR3 DNA reads TGTGCCAGCAGCCAAGAGAGCCAGCGCTACAATGAGCAGTTCTTC. Amino acid sequence: CASSQESQRYNEQFF. The chain couples TRBV3-1 to TRBJ2-1; the D is unclear. The germline gives CDR1 LGHDT, CDR2 YNNKEL (reference sequence). The CDR3 is 15 amino acids. V gave up 0 bases and J gave up 3 bases, with 9 bases separating them.

This clonotype was seen a handful of times. The chain is built from TRBV2 and TRBJ2-5, with no clear D. The V gene lost 4 bases and the J gene lost 1 base, with 10 bases spanning the gap. The germline CDR1 and CDR2 sequences are SNHLY and FYNNEI. This CDR3 is 14 amino acids long. CDR3 region: CASSASDSQETQYF. The CDR3 DNA follows: TGTGCCAGCAGTGCCTCTGACTCCCAAGAGACCCAGTACTTC.

V usage is TRBV6-1 and J usage is TRBJ2-3; TRBD1 matches at 7 bases. This CDR3 comprises 16 residues. The germline gives CDR1 MNHNS, CDR2 SASEGT. V lost 2 bases and J lost 2; bases outside the gene matches: 7. The CDR3 nucleotides read TGTGCCAGCAGTGAACACTTGACAGGGAACACAGATACGCAGTATTTT. Translation: CASSEHLTGNTDTQYF.

In its sample, this clonotype was seen many times. The rearrangement uses TRBV20-1 and TRBJ2-5; D remains ambiguous. The CDR3 has 13 residues. Germline V gene lookup returns CDR1 DFQATT and CDR2 SNEGSKA (reference sequence). V lost 3 bases and J lost 5, with 13 bases in between. In DNA form, the CDR3 reads TGCAGTGCTAGTGATAACCCAAGGGAGACCCAGTACTTC. Translated, it gives CSASDNPRETQYF.

The gene calls are TRBV12-3 or TRBV12-4 and TRBJ2-5, with D unclear. The CDR3 is 14 amino acids. V shed 3 bases and J shed 2 bases, with 10 bases lying between them. This CDR3 reads CASSFGVPQETQYF. As DNA, the CDR3 is TGTGCCAGCAGTTTTGGAGTTCCTCAAGAGACCCAGTACTTC.

This clonotype was detected a few times. V usage is TRBV7-9 and J usage is TRBJ2-5; TRBD2 aligns across 7 bases. The V and J ends lost 3 bases and 5 bases, in that order; junction bases with no gene match: 9. The CDR3 contains 15 residues. The germline CDR1 and CDR2 sequences are SEHNR and FQNEAQ (reference sequence). This CDR3 reads CASSFLKRERETQYF. CDR3 DNA sequence: TGTGCCAGCAGCTTCCTCAAGCGGGAACGGGAGACCCAGTACTTC.

The chain is built from TRBV6-1 and TRBJ1-5; D is unclear. The germline V gene has CDR1 MNHNS and CDR2 SASEGT. The CDR3 spans 14 residues. Trimming removed 6 bases at V and 2 bases at J, with 11 bases between. CDR3 in DNA: TGTGCCAGCAGGAGGTTCTATGGCAATCAGCCCCAGCATTTT. Protein product: CASRRFYGNQPQHF.

This clonotype was recorded a few times. V usage is TRBV10-2 and J usage is TRBJ1-6; TRBD1 matches 7 bases. The CDR3 loop spans 12 amino acids. Germline loops: CDR1 WSHSY, CDR2 SAAADI. V lost 6 bases and J lost 9; bases outside the gene matches: 2. The CDR3 region is CASRYRGSPLHF. CDR3 nucleotides: TGCGCCAGCAGATACAGGGGTTCACCCCTCCACTTT.